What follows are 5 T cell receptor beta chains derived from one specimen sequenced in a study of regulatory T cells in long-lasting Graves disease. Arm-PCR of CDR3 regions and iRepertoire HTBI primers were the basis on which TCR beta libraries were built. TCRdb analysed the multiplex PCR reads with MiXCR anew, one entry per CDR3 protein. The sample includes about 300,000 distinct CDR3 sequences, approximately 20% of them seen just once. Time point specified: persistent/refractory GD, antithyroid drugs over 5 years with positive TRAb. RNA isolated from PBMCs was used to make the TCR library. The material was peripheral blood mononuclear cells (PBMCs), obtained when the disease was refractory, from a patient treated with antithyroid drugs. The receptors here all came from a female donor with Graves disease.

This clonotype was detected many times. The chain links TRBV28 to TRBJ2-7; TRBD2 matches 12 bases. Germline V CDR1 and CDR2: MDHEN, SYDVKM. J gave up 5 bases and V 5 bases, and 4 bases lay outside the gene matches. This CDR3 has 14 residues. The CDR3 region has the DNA TGTGCCAGCAGTGGGCCTAGCGGGAGGGACGAGCAGTACTTC. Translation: CASSGPSGRDEQYF. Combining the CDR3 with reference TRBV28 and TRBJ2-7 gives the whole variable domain DVKVTQSSRYLVKRTGEKVFLECVQDMDHENMFWYRQDPGLGLRLIYFSYDVKMKEKGDIPEGYSVSREKKERFSLILESASTNQTSMYLCASSGPSGRDEQYFGPGTRLTVT.

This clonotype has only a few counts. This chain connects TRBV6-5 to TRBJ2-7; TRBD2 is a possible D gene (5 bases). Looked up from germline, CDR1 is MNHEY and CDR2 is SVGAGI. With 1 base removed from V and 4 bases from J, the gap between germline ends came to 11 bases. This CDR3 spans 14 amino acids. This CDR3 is CASSYYEGSYEQYF. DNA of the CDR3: TGTGCCAGCAGTTACTATGAGGGATCGTACGAGCAGTACTTC.

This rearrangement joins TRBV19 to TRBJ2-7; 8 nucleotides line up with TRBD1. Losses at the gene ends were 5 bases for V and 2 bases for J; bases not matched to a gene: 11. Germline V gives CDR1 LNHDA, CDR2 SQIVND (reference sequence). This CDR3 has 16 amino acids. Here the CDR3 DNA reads TGTGCCAGTAGTTTACCAGGACAGGGTGGAACCTACGAGCAGTACTTC. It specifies CASSLPGQGGTYEQYF. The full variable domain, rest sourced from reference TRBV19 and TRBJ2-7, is DGGITQSPKYLFRKEGQNVTLSCEQNLNHDAMYWYRQDPGQGLRLIYYSQIVNDFQKGDIAEGYSVSREKKESFPLTVTSAQKNPTAFYLCASSLPGQGGTYEQYFGPGTRLTVT.

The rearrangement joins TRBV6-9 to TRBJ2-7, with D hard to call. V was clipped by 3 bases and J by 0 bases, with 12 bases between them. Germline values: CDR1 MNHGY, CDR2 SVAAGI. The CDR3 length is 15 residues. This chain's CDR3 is CASSYLQGPSYEQYF. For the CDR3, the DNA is TGTGCCAGCAGTTACTTACAAGGACCCTCCTACGAGCAGTACTTC.

In DNA, the CDR3 is TGTGCCAGCAAAAGGGACAGGGGCTACAATGAGCAGTTCTTC. It translates to CASKRDRGYNEQFF. J is TRBJ2-1 and V is TRBV6-1, with 10 bases identical to TRBD1. CDR3 length: 14 amino acids. CDR1 MNHNS and CDR2 SASEGT come from the germline V gene. J gave up 3 bases and V 7 bases, and 3 bases lay outside the gene matches.